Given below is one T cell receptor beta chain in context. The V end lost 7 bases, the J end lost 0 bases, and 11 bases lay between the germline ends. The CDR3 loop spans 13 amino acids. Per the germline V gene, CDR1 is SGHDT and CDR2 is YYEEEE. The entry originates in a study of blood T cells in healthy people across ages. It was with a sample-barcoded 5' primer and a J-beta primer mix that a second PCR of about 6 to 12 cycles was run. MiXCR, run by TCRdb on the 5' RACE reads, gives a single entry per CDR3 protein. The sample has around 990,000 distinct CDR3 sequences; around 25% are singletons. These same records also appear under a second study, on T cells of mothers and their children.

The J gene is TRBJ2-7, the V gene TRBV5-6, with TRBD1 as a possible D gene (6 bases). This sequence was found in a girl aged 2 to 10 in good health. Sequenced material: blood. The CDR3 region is CASLDRGSYEQYF. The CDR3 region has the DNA TGTGCCAGCTTGGACAGAGGCTCCTACGAGCAGTACTTC.